These T cell receptor beta chains were read from a single sample in a study of T cell responses to AZD1222 COVID-19 vaccine. Data came from immunoSEQ multiplex PCR; TCRdb stores just in-frame clones and leaves some out. There are 45,000 to 65,000 clones in the sample; approximately 86% occur only once, and roughly 3% lies in the top ten. Sequenced material: peripheral blood, taken 28 days after the second AZD1222 dose. The receptors originated from an adult who received the AZD1222 COVID-19 vaccine. The CDR3 runs from the conserved cysteine through the conserved F or W. A D gene is named only where the DNA matches it firmly. Some rows have no size entry. The others give once, few or many, or a class for an expanded clone.

V gene,clone size,CDR3 length,J gene,D gene,CDR3 protein,CDR3 DNA
TRBV11-2,NA,15,TRBJ2-7,TRBD2,CASSPPTSAPFPQYF,TGTGCCAGCAGCCCACCGACTAGCGCGCCGTTTCCGCAGTACTTC
TRBV5-1,NA,15,TRBJ2-1,NA,CASSLDGGSYNEQFF,TGCGCCAGCAGCTTGGATGGGGGCTCCTACAATGAGCAGTTCTTC
TRBV9,NA,16,TRBJ1-3,TRBD1,CASSVAAGGSGNTIYF,TGTGCCAGCAGCGTAGCTGCAGGGGGCAGTGGAAACACCATATATTTT
TRBV6-5,once,14,TRBJ1-1,TRBD1,CASSRDRGNTEAFF,TGTGCCAGCAGTCGGGACAGGGGGAACACTGAAGCTTTCTTT
TRBV6-1,NA,17,TRBJ2-3,TRBD2,CASSEAGLAGGTDTQYF,TGTGCCAGCAGTGAAGCGGGACTAGCGGGAGGAACAGATACGCAGTATTTT
TRBV28,NA,15,TRBJ2-7,TRBD1,CASSLPGTGDHEQYF,TGTGCCAGCAGTTTACCCGGGACAGGGGACCACGAGCAGTACTTC
TRBV18,NA,13,TRBJ2-7,TRBD1,CASSRTGIYEQYF,TGTGCCAGCTCTCGGACAGGGATATACGAGCAGTACTTC
TRBV5-1,NA,16,TRBJ2-2,NA,CASSFWQSRGTGELFF,TGCGCCAGCAGCTTCTGGCAGAGCCGAGGCACCGGGGAGCTGTTTTTT
TRBV10-3,NA,16,TRBJ1-2,TRBD1,CAISDYRDRGDYGYTF,TGTGCCATCAGCGACTACCGGGACAGGGGGGACTATGGCTACACCTTC
TRBV18,NA,13,TRBJ1-5,TRBD1,CASSPGTDAPQHF,TGTGCCAGCTCACCCGGGACAGACGCGCCCCAGCATTTT
TRBV6-1,NA,12,TRBJ2-5,NA,CASSEFEETQYF,TGTGCCAGCAGTGAATTCGAAGAGACCCAGTACTTC
TRBV19,NA,16,TRBJ2-3,NA,CASSSPPWGSTDTQYF,TGTGCCAGTAGTTCACCCCCCTGGGGTTCAACAGATACGCAGTATTTT
TRBV7-9,NA,14,TRBJ1-2,NA,CASSSRTVNYGYTF,TGTGCCAGCAGCTCGAGGACAGTTAACTATGGCTACACCTTC
TRBV19,NA,13,TRBJ1-2,NA,CASSIVARQGYTF,TGTGCCAGTAGTATAGTGGCCCGGCAGGGCTACACCTTC
TRBV28,NA,13,TRBJ2-7,NA,CASRETRSYEQYF,TGTGCCAGCAGGGAGACTCGTTCCTACGAGCAGTACTTC
TRBV7-6,NA,16,TRBJ2-7,TRBD2,CASSSQPAGGTYEQYF,TGTGCCAGCAGCTCCCAACCAGCGGGAGGGACCTACGAGCAGTACTTC
TRBV18,NA,17,TRBJ2-3,TRBD2,CASSQGPGLAGVDTQYF,TGTGCCAGCTCTCAGGGACCCGGACTAGCGGGAGTCGATACGCAGTATTTT
TRBV7-8,NA,15,TRBJ1-6,NA,CASSLALDGNSPLHF,TGTGCCAGCAGCTTAGCGCTGGATGGTAATTCACCCCTCCACTTT
TRBV6-1,few,15,TRBJ2-7,TRBD1,CASSELWQGVYEQYF,TGTGCCAGCAGTGAATTGTGGCAGGGGGTTTACGAGCAGTACTTC
TRBV7-2,NA,16,TRBJ2-3,NA,CASSLVGRTSTDTQYF,TGTGCCAGCAGCTTAGTCGGACGTACCAGCACAGATACGCAGTATTTT
TRBV5-4,once,15,TRBJ2-5,NA,CASSPVQQGGETQYF,TGTGCCAGCAGCCCTGTGCAACAGGGAGGGGAGACCCAGTACTTC
TRBV5-6,NA,15,TRBJ2-1,NA,CASSPRDKAYNEQFF,TGTGCCAGCAGCCCCCGGGACAAAGCCTACAATGAGCAGTTCTTC
TRBV6-2/TRBV6-3,NA,13,TRBJ1-2,NA,CASSQGTQGGYTF,TGTGCCAGCAGTCAGGGGACTCAGGGGGGCTACACCTTC
TRBV29-1,NA,12,TRBJ2-3,TRBD2,CSAAGGGDTQYF,TGCAGCGCAGCGGGAGGGGGTGATACGCAGTATTTT
TRBV28,NA,14,TRBJ1-6,NA,CASALRGASSPLHF,TGTGCCAGCGCGTTACGGGGGGCTAGTTCACCCCTCCACTTT
TRBV11-2,NA,16,TRBJ2-1,NA,CASSPPPHERSSLQFF,TGTGCCAGCAGCCCGCCCCCGCATGAGCGGTCCTCTCTTCAGTTCTTC
TRBV19,once,16,TRBJ2-1,TRBD2,CASNGLAGVGYNEQFF,TGTGCCAGTAATGGACTAGCGGGAGTGGGTTACAATGAGCAGTTCTTC
TRBV2,NA,13,TRBJ2-7,NA,CASSEAGWGEQYF,TGTGCCAGCAGTGAAGCGGGCTGGGGCGAGCAGTACTTC
TRBV27,NA,16,TRBJ1-4,TRBD1,CASSLGSGTANEKLFF,TGTGCCAGCAGTTTAGGGTCCGGGACAGCTAATGAAAAACTGTTTTTT
TRBV30,once,13,TRBJ1-6,NA,CAWGDGYNSPLHF,TGTGCCTGGGGGGACGGCTATAATTCACCCCTCCACTTT
TRBV7-9,NA,14,TRBJ2-1,NA,CASNSGTHENEQFF,TGTGCCAGCAACTCCGGGACCCATGAGAATGAGCAGTTCTTC
TRBV2,NA,14,TRBJ1-4,NA,CASSTQGVSEKLFF,TGTGCCAGCAGCACACAGGGAGTTAGTGAAAAACTGTTTTTT
TRBV3-1/TRBV3-2,NA,15,TRBJ1-1,NA,CASSQESGPLSEAFF,TGTGCCAGCAGCCAAGAGTCCGGGCCGTTGTCTGAAGCTTTCTTT
TRBV11-2,NA,11,TRBJ1-3,NA,CASSLEFAIYF,TGTGCCAGCAGCTTGGAGTTTGCCATATATTTT
TRBV11-3,NA,15,TRBJ2-6,NA,CASTSVTSGANVLTF,TGTGCCAGCACTAGCGTGACCTCTGGGGCCAACGTCCTGACTTTC
TRBV19,NA,15,TRBJ2-1,NA,CASSIRGSSYNEQFF,TGTGCCAGTAGTATTCGGGGGAGCTCCTACAATGAGCAGTTCTTC
TRBV5-6,NA,16,TRBJ1-1,NA,CASSRGGTGAAWEAFF,TGTGCCAGCAGCCGTGGGGGAACGGGGGCCGCCTGGGAAGCTTTCTTT
TRBV6-1,NA,15,TRBJ1-4,TRBD1,CASSELGTANEKLFF,TGTGCCAGCAGTGAATTGGGGACAGCTAATGAAAAACTGTTTTTT
TRBV7-6,NA,19,TRBJ2-3,NA,CASRKAATATTTSTDTQYF,TGTGCCAGCAGAAAAGCGGCCACCGCCACAACTACTAGCACAGATACGCAGTATTTT
TRBV6-6,NA,15,TRBJ1-3,NA,CASSSTGLSGNTIYF,TGTGCCAGCAGTTCGACAGGCCTCTCTGGAAACACCATATATTTT
TRBV6-1,once,17,TRBJ2-3,TRBD2,CASSALGLAGSTDTQYF,TGTGCCAGCAGTGCCTTAGGACTAGCGGGAAGCACAGATACGCAGTATTTT
TRBV7-9,NA,14,TRBJ2-3,NA,CASSLAASADTQYF,TGTGCCAGCAGCTTAGCGGCATCCGCAGATACGCAGTATTTT
TRBV19,NA,12,TRBJ2-3,NA,CASSSLPPPQYF,TGTGCCAGTAGCTCCCTGCCCCCCCCGCAGTATTTT
TRBV3-1/TRBV3-2,NA,14,TRBJ2-1,NA,CASSHSGLYNEQFF,TGTGCCAGCAGCCACAGCGGGTTATACAATGAGCAGTTCTTC
TRBV28,NA,14,TRBJ1-1,TRBD1,CASSLQGRRTEAFF,TGTGCCAGCAGCCTACAGGGGCGCAGGACTGAAGCTTTCTTT
TRBV28,NA,15,TRBJ2-5,NA,CASRGGGLAQETQYF,TGTGCCAGCCGAGGAGGGGGCCTCGCCCAAGAGACCCAGTACTTC
TRBV18,once,16,TRBJ2-1,NA,CASSPPQRQSYNEQFF,TGTGCCAGCTCACCCCCTCAGCGGCAGTCCTACAATGAGCAGTTCTTC
TRBV7-9,NA,12,TRBJ2-7,NA,CASSDTRSEQYF,TGTGCCAGCAGCGACACTCGTAGCGAGCAGTACTTC
TRBV21-1,few,17,TRBJ2-1,NA,CASSNRTGTGAYNEQFF,TGTGCCAGCAGCAATAGGACCGGGACAGGGGCCTACAATGAGCAGTTCTTC
TRBV5-1,NA,15,TRBJ2-7,TRBD1,CASSLAPGQGYEQYF,TGCGCCAGCAGCTTGGCTCCCGGACAGGGTTACGAGCAGTACTTC